This TCR beta chain was observed in a study of cytomegalovirus exposure and HLA in healthy donors. The donors were in the approximately 120-subject validation cohort; that cohort was separate from the approximately 700-subject first cohort. Whole-study results and caveats: Reportedly, cytomegalovirus status was diagnosed with high sensitivity and specificity. Associated with cytomegalovirus, according to the listing, were 164 TCR beta chains. A few chains tied to CMV proved CMV antigen-specific in vitro.

As regards this clone: Its antigen is still unknown.

The data were produced by immunoSEQ multiplex PCR, yet TCRdb's version contains in-frame clones alone and is incomplete. The table shows around 150,000 clones, with 75% to 90% occurring only once. This CDR3 comprises 17 residues. Trimming stripped 5 bases from V and 0 bases from J, with 17 bases between. The germline gives CDR1 MDHEN, CDR2 SYDVKM. The specimen was PBMCs. The clonotype comes from a woman under 30 in good health and CMV-seronegative. J is TRBJ2-4 and V is TRBV28; D possibly corresponds to TRBD1 (5 bases). CDR3 protein: CASSVMGQLIAKNIQYF. The CDR3 nucleotides read TGTGCCAGCAGTGTTATGGGGCAGCTTATAGCCAAAAACATTCAGTACTTC.